These 30 T cell receptor beta chains share one sample of origin, sequenced in a study of beta chain features in type 1 diabetes (dated by TCRdb to about 2018). What the work shows at the level of the full study, not this receptor alone: In all four CD4+ subsets, TCRB CDR3 length was moderately but significantly shorter in type 1 diabetes patients.

No cognate antigen is known for these TCRs. The library was made by the immunoSEQ multiplex PCR assay. The entire isolated RNA was reverse transcribed using the High Capacity cDNA Reverse Transcription Kit, and thus expressed TCRB transcripts were sequenced. In its TCRdb copy, this immuneACCESS table keeps in-frame sequences only and misses some clones. Where compared with another copy, unresolved V genes explain less than half of these, and the others have no known cause. The sample table records under 850,000 clones; roughly 13% of these occur just once. The ten largest clones represent less than 0.025% of the sample. The sequencing input was naive CD4+ T cells from blood. The cell subset or site label here, explained by the study, means: true naive CD4+ T cells. These receptors came from a young man with type 1 diabetes.

V usage is TRBV5-4 and J usage is TRBJ2-5; 7 bases are shared with TRBD2. Trimming at V came to 4 bases and at J to 1 base, leaving 7 bases not matched to a gene. The CDR3 extends over 15 amino acids. The germline V gene encodes CDR1 SGHNT and CDR2 YYREEE (reference sequence). The CDR3 loop reads CASSLRAGTQETQYF. The CDR3 nucleotides read TGTGCCAGCAGCCTACGAGCGGGGACCCAAGAGACCCAGTACTTC.

The chain has TRBV30 and TRBJ2-6; weak D call: TRBD1 (6 bases). V lost 0 bases and J 10 bases, leaving 10 bases between the germline ends. Per the germline V gene, CDR1 is GTSNPN and CDR2 is SVGIG (reference sequence). The CDR3 totals 13 residues. DNA for the CDR3: TGTGCCTGGAGTGTAGGGGGTTATAACGTCCTGACTTTC. Residues: CAWSVGGYNVLTF.

The sample holds a few counts of this clone. This same CDR3 is encoded by further DNA sequences in the sample. The chain couples TRBV12-5 to TRBJ2-5; D is uncertain. The CDR3 is made up of 12 amino acids. Germline values: CDR1 LGHNT, CDR2 FRNRAP. With 0 bases removed from V and 5 bases from J, the gap between germline ends came to 4 bases. The CDR3 coding sequence is TGTGCTAGTGGTTTGGTACCCGAGACCCAGTACTTC. Amino acid sequence: CASGLVPETQYF.

The V gene is TRBV30, the J gene TRBJ1-2; D unclear. The CDR3 sequence is 13 residues long. V was shortened by 5 bases and J by 4 bases, with 14 bases between the two germline ends. Germline V gene sequence: CDR1 GTSNPN, CDR2 SVGIG (reference sequence). CDR3 amino acids: CAWEAALAYGYTF. The CDR3 DNA is TGTGCCTGGGAGGCAGCCTTGGCCTATGGCTACACCTTC. The whole variable domain, remainder taken from reference TRBV30 and TRBJ1-2, is SQTIHQWPATLVQPVGSPLSLECTVEGTSNPNLYWYRQAAGRGLQLLFYSVGIGQISSEVPQNLSASRPQDRQFILSSKKLLLSDSGFYLCAWEAALAYGYTFGSGTRLTVV.

This clone has just a few counts. This chain connects TRBV7-9 to TRBJ1-2; the D is unclear. Looked up from germline, CDR1 is SEHNR and CDR2 is FQNEAQ (reference sequence). V lost 7 bases and J 2 bases, leaving 14 bases between the germline ends. This CDR3 region has 14 residues. The CDR3 loop reads CASISAGLNYGYTF. The CDR3 DNA sequence: TGTGCCAGCATATCTGCCGGACTCAACTATGGCTACACCTTC.

V is TRBV7-2 and J is TRBJ2-7, with 11 bases lining up with TRBD2. Trimming cost V 1 base and J 0 bases; bases outside gene matches: 8. This CDR3 region has 18 residues. In germline, CDR1 is SGHTA, CDR2 FQGNSA. Here the CDR3 DNA reads TGTGCCAGCAGCTTAGACGCTAGCGGGGGGCTGACCTCCTACGAGCAGTACTTC. Protein: CASSLDASGGLTSYEQYF. Combining the CDR3 with reference TRBV7-2 and TRBJ2-7 gives the whole variable domain GAGVSQSPSNKVTEKGKDVELRCDPISGHTALYWYRQSLGQGLEFLIYFQGNSAPDKSGLPSDRFSAERTGGSVSTLTIQRTQQEDSAVYLCASSLDASGGLTSYEQYFGPGTRLTVT.

This clone was detected a few times. This sequence joins TRBV19 and TRBJ2-3; D is unresolved. Germline CDR1 is LNHDA and CDR2 is SQIVND (reference sequence). The germline V and J ends were trimmed by 5 bases and 1 base, with 16 bases remaining between them. The CDR3 has 16 amino acids. The CDR3 DNA follows: TGTGCCAGTAGTGAACTCCATGCGGACGGCACAGATACGCAGTATTTT. Translating gives CASSELHADGTDTQYF.

This chain joins TRBV7-9 and TRBJ2-5; 13 bases line up with TRBD2. The trim removed 3 bases at V and 5 bases at J, leaving 3 bases unmatched. From germline, CDR1 is SEHNR and CDR2 FQNEAQ (reference sequence). This CDR3 comprises 15 residues. Here the CDR3 DNA reads TGTGCCAGCAGCTTCGGGACTAGCGGGGCTGAGACCCAGTACTTC. Translating gives CASSFGTSGAETQYF.

The chain is built from TRBV19 and TRBJ1-1; the D is unclear. V was shortened by 6 bases and J by 6 bases, with 14 bases between the two germline ends. The CDR3 loop spans 13 amino acids. The V gene's germline CDR1 is LNHDA and CDR2 SQIVND (reference sequence). This CDR3 is CASRARASSEAFF. CDR3 coding DNA: TGTGCCAGTAGGGCCCGGGCCAGCTCTGAAGCTTTCTTT.

The chain combines TRBV30 with TRBJ2-7; D remains ambiguous. V was pared by 1 base and J by 9 bases, with 16 bases between. The CDR3 sequence is 13 residues long. In germline, CDR1 is GTSNPN, CDR2 SVGIG (reference sequence). CDR3 coding DNA: TGTGCCTGGAGTGGCGCCGGCGCCTTCTGGCAGTACTTC. Amino acid sequence: CAWSGAGAFWQYF.

This rearrangement joins TRBV5-1 to TRBJ2-3; 9 nucleotides match TRBD2. V shed 0 bases and J 0 bases; nucleotides not matched to a gene: 5. Germline V CDR1 and CDR2: SGHRS, YFSETQ. The CDR3 is 17 residues long. The CDR3: CASSLEGLATSTDTQYF. The CDR3 region has the DNA TGCGCCAGCAGCTTGGAAGGACTAGCGACTAGCACAGATACGCAGTATTTT.

Only a few counts were recorded for this clone. The chain combines TRBV29-1 with TRBJ1-1; 8 bases match TRBD1. Per germline, CDR1 SQVTM and CDR2 ANQGSEA. The CDR3 covers 13 residues. Trimming at V came to 6 bases and at J to 7 bases, leaving 10 bases not matched to a gene. The CDR3 reads CSVGNQGASEAFF. The CDR3 DNA reads as TGCAGCGTGGGAAACCAGGGGGCAAGTGAAGCTTTCTTT.

This clone was picked up a small number of times. The V and J genes are TRBV30 and TRBJ2-3; no clear D. The CDR3 consists of 15 residues. V lost 4 bases, J lost 1 base, and 15 bases lay in between. Germline CDR1 is GTSNPN and CDR2 is SVGIG (reference sequence). DNA of the CDR3: TGTGCCTGGATTTCGGCGGTCGCCGGCACAGATACGCAGTATTTT. Its protein product is CAWISAVAGTDTQYF.

The V call is TRBV14, the J call TRBJ2-7, with D possibly being TRBD1 (5 bases). V was clipped by 2 bases and J by 9 bases, with 11 bases between them. CDR3 length equals 12 residues. CDR1 is SGHDN and CDR2 is FVKESK in the germline V gene. Here the CDR3 DNA reads TGTGCCAGCAGCCAATTAGGGGCGTCGCAGTACTTC. Its translation: CASSQLGASQYF.

V usage is TRBV9 and J usage is TRBJ1-3; D might be TRBD1 (6 bases). The germline CDR1 and CDR2 sequences are SGDLS and YYNGEE. V lost 2 bases and J lost 0, with 12 bases in between. The CDR3 extends over 16 amino acids. The CDR3 DNA follows: TGTGCCAGCAGCGTTTCAGGGGCTTCCTCTGGAAACACCATATATTTT. It translates to CASSVSGASSGNTIYF. Based on the CDR3 plus reference TRBV9 and TRBJ1-3, the full variable domain is DSGVTQTPKHLITATGQRVTLRCSPRSGDLSVYWYQQSLDQGLQFLIQYYNGEERAKGNILERFSAQQFPDLHSELNLSSLELGDSALYFCASSVSGASSGNTIYFGEGSWLTVV.

A few counts support this clone. The rearrangement links TRBV11-3 to TRBJ2-2; no reliable D call. The CDR3 has 14 amino acids. Trimming stripped 2 bases from V and 7 bases from J, with 11 bases between. The V gene's germline CDR1 is SGHNT and CDR2 YENEEA. The CDR3 region is CASSLTGSGGELFF. The CDR3 nucleotides read TGTGCCAGCAGCTTAACGGGTTCGGGCGGGGAGCTGTTTTTT.

The table lists this clone with a few counts. This chain joins TRBV6-5 and TRBJ1-1; D might be TRBD1 (6 bases). Germline lookup yields CDR1 MNHEY and CDR2 SVGAGI. Between the trimmed V and J ends, which lost 7 bases and 11 bases, there was a span of 17 bases. The CDR3 is 12 residues long. The CDR3 bases are TGTGCCAGCAAAAAACAGGGACGAGAGGCTTTCTTT. Its translation: CASKKQGREAFF.

The chain couples TRBV5-1 to TRBJ2-5, with D maybe TRBD1 (6 bases). Trimming left V 2 bases short and J 0 bases short, with 14 bases between. Germline V gene lookup returns CDR1 SGHRS and CDR2 YFSETQ. The CDR3 is 16 amino acids. The CDR3 nucleotides read TGCGCCAGCAGCTTCGGGACACTCCATTACCAAGAGACCCAGTACTTC. This encodes CASSFGTLHYQETQYF.

The sample holds a few counts of this clone. This chain joins TRBV19 and TRBJ2-1; maybe TRBD2 (6 bases). CDR1 is LNHDA and CDR2 is SQIVND in the germline V gene (reference sequence). V lost 7 bases and J 7 bases, leaving 17 bases between the germline ends. This CDR3 comprises 14 residues. The CDR3 coding sequence is TGTGCCAGTACTACGGGACTCTCTGTGAATGAGCAGTTCTTC. It codes for CASTTGLSVNEQFF.

This clone was detected only a few times. The same CDR3 can be traced to other DNA sequences in this sample. The CDR3 loop reads CASSSGTGGYQPQHF. The CDR3 bases are TGTGCCAGCAGCTCCGGGACAGGAGGATATCAGCCCCAGCATTTT. The genes are TRBV28 and TRBJ1-5, with 8 bases fitting TRBD1. CDR3 size: 15 residues. CDR1 is MDHEN, CDR2 SYDVKM, per germline. V lost 6 bases, J lost 5 bases, and 9 bases stayed unmatched.

This clone was detected a few times. The chain uses TRBV27 and TRBJ1-5; 9 nucleotides match TRBD1. CDR3 length equals 14 residues. Trimming at V came to 4 bases and at J to 6 bases, leaving 4 bases not matched to a gene. Germline V gene data show CDR1 as MNHEY and CDR2 as SMNVEV (reference sequence). CDR3 nucleotides: TGTGCCAGCAGTTCGGACAGGGGAGGTCAGCCCCAGCATTTT. Protein sequence: CASSSDRGGQPQHF.

The rearrangement joins TRBV18 to TRBJ2-5; 8 bases align to TRBD1. Germline-derived CDR1 and CDR2 are KGHSH and LQKENI. The CDR3 has 14 amino acids. The ends lost 4 bases at V and 2 bases at J; junction bases unmatched: 3. CDR3 in amino acids: CASSLQGAQETQYF. The CDR3 region has the DNA TGTGCCAGCTCACTTCAGGGGGCGCAAGAGACCCAGTACTTC.

This clone was seen just once. J is TRBJ1-1 and V is TRBV4-1, with 7 bases identical to TRBD1. The CDR3 runs 14 residues. Trimming cost V 3 bases and J 8 bases; bases outside gene matches: 9. Germline CDR1 is MGHRA and CDR2 is YSYEKL. In DNA form, the CDR3 reads TGCGCCAGCAGCCAGGGGGATGTGGACAGGGAAGCTTTCTTT. The encoded protein is CASSQGDVDREAFF.

This clone was detected a few times. The J gene is TRBJ2-3, the V gene TRBV10-3; weak D call: TRBD1 (6 bases). The CDR3 length is 14 residues. CDR1 is ENHRY and CDR2 is SYGVKD in the germline V gene. Trimming removed 8 bases from V and 3 bases from J, with 15 bases in between. DNA for the CDR3: TGTGCCATCTTGGGGCAGGGGAGTACAGATACGCAGTATTTT. This codes for CAILGQGSTDTQYF.

The gene calls are TRBV19 and TRBJ2-7; TRBD1 matches at 10 bases. Germline CDR1 is LNHDA and CDR2 is SQIVND (reference sequence). The CDR3 totals 14 residues. V dropped 5 bases and J dropped 4; count of bases not matched to a gene: 5. CDR3 nucleotide sequence: TGTGCCAGTAGTTACCCGGGACAGGGGTACGAGCAGTACTTC. This translates into CASSYPGQGYEQYF.

This clone occurred a few times. Additional DNA sequences in this sample encode the identical CDR3. The rearrangement uses TRBV4-2 and TRBJ2-3; the match to TRBD2 covers 7 bases. Trimming at V came to 0 bases and at J to 5 bases, leaving 2 bases not matched to a gene. The CDR3 runs to 14 residues. The germline V gene has CDR1 LGHNA and CDR2 YNFKEQ. CDR3 region: CASSQDRGGDTQYF. DNA of the CDR3: TGTGCCAGCAGCCAAGATCGCGGGGGAGATACGCAGTATTTT.

The genes are TRBV6-5 and TRBJ1-1; D gene uncertain. Looked up from germline, CDR1 is MNHEY and CDR2 is SVGAGI. Deletions cut 4 bases from V and 1 base from J, with 10 bases between. This CDR3 spans 14 amino acids. The CDR3 spells CASSSQPENTEAFF. The CDR3 coding sequence is TGTGCCAGCAGTTCCCAACCGGAGAACACTGAAGCTTTCTTT.

Only a few counts were recorded for this clone. The J gene is TRBJ1-4, the V gene TRBV29-1, with D possibly TRBD1 on 6 matching bases. The CDR3 consists of 14 residues. Germline lookup yields CDR1 SQVTM and CDR2 ANQGSEA. Deletions cut 3 bases from V and 2 bases from J, with 10 bases between. The CDR3 reads CSVEGHDTNEKLFF. Written as DNA, the CDR3 is TGCAGCGTTGAGGGACACGACACTAATGAAAAACTGTTTTTT.

This clone has a handful of counts. The V gene is TRBV30, the J gene TRBJ2-3; TRBD2 matches 9 bases. The CDR3 covers 15 residues. Germline V lookup: CDR1 GTSNPN, CDR2 SVGIG (reference sequence). The trim removed 4 bases at V and 1 base at J, leaving 6 bases unmatched. The CDR3 is CAWISLAGGTDTQYF. The DNA for the CDR3 is TGTGCCTGGATTAGCTTAGCGGGGGGCACAGATACGCAGTATTTT.

This rearrangement joins TRBV5-1 to TRBJ2-2; the match to TRBD1 covers 9 bases. V lost 4 bases and J lost 4; bases outside the gene matches: 5. This CDR3 comprises 15 residues. CDR1 is SGHRS, CDR2 YFSETQ, per germline. In DNA, the CDR3 is TGCGCCAGCAGCGGGGGACAGGGATCCACCGGGGAGCTGTTTTTT. This encodes CASSGGQGSTGELFF. The variable domain in full, completed from reference TRBV5-1 and TRBJ2-2, reads KAGVTQTPRYLIKTRGQQVTLSCSPISGHRSVSWYQQTPGQGLQFLFEYFSETQRNKGNFPGRFSGRQFSNSRSEMNVSTLELGDSALYLCASSGGQGSTGELFFGEGSRLTVL.